The rows below give T cell receptor beta chains drawn from one sample of a study of early T cells in non-severe SARS-CoV-2 infection. One entry per CDR3 protein, called by TCRdb with MiXCR from the 5' RACE reads. The data show roughly 52,000 distinct CDR3 sequences, about 8.2% seen once. The specimen sequenced was whole blood. These TCRs come from an adult who was a healthcare worker with PCR-confirmed SARS-CoV-2 infection or an uninfected control (not recorded which). The CDR3 runs from the conserved cysteine through the conserved F or W. Each record gives: V gene, clone size, D gene, J gene, CDR3 protein, CDR3 DNA. D genes are given only for firm matches. The size field is filled for only some rows; it gives once, few, many or a size class.

V gene: TRBV11-2
clone size: many
D gene: .
J gene: TRBJ1-4
CDR3 protein: CASSYIATNEKLFF
CDR3 DNA: TGTGCCAGCAGCTACATCGCAACTAATGAAAAACTGTTTTTT

V gene: TRBV13
clone size: .
D gene: .
J gene: TRBJ1-1
CDR3 protein: CASSSPQGNTEAFF
CDR3 DNA: TGTGCCAGCAGCTCCCCGCAGGGGAACACTGAAGCTTTCTTT

V gene: TRBV27
clone size: .
D gene: TRBD1
J gene: TRBJ2-5
CDR3 protein: CASSLSGTGVETQYF
CDR3 DNA: TGTGCCAGCAGCCTTTCCGGGACAGGGGTGGAGACCCAGTACTTC

V gene: TRBV19
clone size: many
D gene: .
J gene: TRBJ1-2
CDR3 protein: CASSLPLGVPYGYTF
CDR3 DNA: TGTGCCAGTAGTTTACCCCTGGGGGTTCCCTATGGCTACACCTTC

V gene: TRBV4-2
clone size: .
D gene: TRBD1
J gene: TRBJ2-3
CDR3 protein: CASSQVRTGGTDTQYF
CDR3 DNA: TGTGCCAGCAGCCAAGTGCGGACAGGGGGCACAGATACGCAGTATTTT

V gene: TRBV25-1
clone size: many
D gene: .
J gene: TRBJ1-1
CDR3 protein: CASSEGNTEAFF
CDR3 DNA: TGTGCCAGCAGTGAAGGGAACACTGAAGCTTTCTTT

V gene: TRBV21-1
clone size: few
D gene: .
J gene: TRBJ2-5
CDR3 protein: CASSSGPGYQYF
CDR3 DNA: TGTGCCAGCAGCAGTGGTCCAGGGTACCAGTACTTC

V gene: TRBV7-9
clone size: many
D gene: TRBD2
J gene: TRBJ2-7
CDR3 protein: CASSQLAGGPSEQYF
CDR3 DNA: TGTGCCAGCAGCCAACTAGCGGGAGGGCCCAGTGAGCAGTACTTC

V gene: TRBV25-1
clone size: few
D gene: .
J gene: TRBJ2-5
CDR3 protein: CASSSGTNRNQETQYF
CDR3 DNA: TGTGCCAGCAGTTCGGGGACCAACAGGAACCAAGAGACCCAGTACTTC

V gene: TRBV24-1
clone size: many
D gene: .
J gene: TRBJ2-5
CDR3 protein: CATSASGSSRTQYF
CDR3 DNA: TGTGCCACCAGTGCAAGTGGCAGTTCCAGGACCCAGTACTTC

V gene: TRBV27
clone size: few
D gene: .
J gene: TRBJ2-3
CDR3 protein: CASSLSGDTQYF
CDR3 DNA: TGTGCCAGCAGTTTATCAGGGGATACGCAGTATTTT

V gene: TRBV6-1
clone size: .
D gene: TRBD2
J gene: TRBJ2-1
CDR3 protein: CASRNIAGVVNEQFF
CDR3 DNA: TGTGCCAGCAGGAACATAGCGGGAGTAGTGAATGAGCAGTTCTTC

V gene: TRBV27
clone size: many
D gene: .
J gene: TRBJ1-2
CDR3 protein: CASSFARRGANYGYTF
CDR3 DNA: TGTGCCAGCAGTTTCGCCCGGAGAGGAGCTAACTATGGCTACACCTTC

V gene: TRBV4-2
clone size: .
D gene: TRBD1
J gene: TRBJ1-4
CDR3 protein: CASSQDGIVQGDEKLFF
CDR3 DNA: TGTGCCAGCAGCCAAGATGGGATTGTACAGGGGGATGAAAAACTGTTTTTT

V gene: TRBV19
clone size: .
D gene: .
J gene: TRBJ2-7
CDR3 protein: CASSNSGRVRHEQYF
CDR3 DNA: TGTGCCAGTAGCAATTCGGGCAGGGTAAGACACGAGCAGTACTTC

V gene: TRBV18
clone size: .
D gene: .
J gene: TRBJ1-2
CDR3 protein: CASSPTPPDHYGYTF
CDR3 DNA: TGTGCCAGCTCACCTACCCCCCCGGACCACTATGGCTACACCTTC

V gene: TRBV12-3/TRBV12-4
clone size: many
D gene: .
J gene: TRBJ1-1
CDR3 protein: CASRTHKNTEAFF
CDR3 DNA: TGTGCCAGCAGGACTCACAAGAACACTGAAGCTTTCTTT

V gene: TRBV5-1
clone size: .
D gene: .
J gene: TRBJ2-2
CDR3 protein: CASRGGANTGELFF
CDR3 DNA: TGCGCCAGCAGAGGAGGAGCGAACACCGGGGAGCTGTTTTTT

V gene: TRBV28
clone size: .
D gene: .
J gene: TRBJ2-5
CDR3 protein: CASSSPPPGREETQYF
CDR3 DNA: TGTGCCAGCAGCTCACCACCCCCGGGACGGGAAGAGACCCAGTACTTC

V gene: TRBV3-1
clone size: many
D gene: .
J gene: TRBJ2-7
CDR3 protein: CASSPWGSSNEQYF
CDR3 DNA: TGTGCCAGCAGCCCATGGGGGAGCTCTAACGAGCAGTACTTC

V gene: TRBV20-1
clone size: few
D gene: .
J gene: TRBJ1-1
CDR3 protein: CSASLHRVTEAFF
CDR3 DNA: TGCAGTGCTAGCCTCCACAGGGTCACTGAAGCTTTCTTT

V gene: TRBV27
clone size: .
D gene: .
J gene: TRBJ1-5
CDR3 protein: CASRSGMSSTDTQHF
CDR3 DNA: TGTGCCAGCAGGAGCGGGATGTCTAGCACAGATACGCAGCATTTT

V gene: TRBV4-1
clone size: .
D gene: .
J gene: TRBJ2-3
CDR3 protein: CASSRSGASDLGDTQYF
CDR3 DNA: TGCGCCAGCAGTAGAAGTGGGGCTAGCGATTTAGGAGATACGCAGTATTTT

V gene: TRBV7-2
clone size: .
D gene: .
J gene: TRBJ1-2
CDR3 protein: CASSPSGDGYTF
CDR3 DNA: TGTGCCAGCAGCCCCAGTGGAGATGGCTACACCTTC

V gene: TRBV7-2
clone size: .
D gene: .
J gene: TRBJ2-7
CDR3 protein: CASSLLSGTYEQYF
CDR3 DNA: TGTGCCAGCAGCTTACTCTCCGGGACCTACGAGCAGTACTTC

V gene: TRBV6-1
clone size: .
D gene: TRBD2
J gene: TRBJ2-3
CDR3 protein: CAEKRGGRTDTQYF
CDR3 DNA: TGTGCCGAAAAACGGGGGGGCCGCACAGATACGCAGTATTTT

V gene: TRBV30
clone size: few
D gene: TRBD1
J gene: TRBJ1-1
CDR3 protein: CAWGDRLNTEAFF
CDR3 DNA: TGTGCCTGGGGGGACAGACTGAACACTGAAGCTTTCTTT

V gene: TRBV12-3/TRBV12-4
clone size: .
D gene: .
J gene: TRBJ2-3
CDR3 protein: CASSIRAHTDTQYF
CDR3 DNA: TGTGCCAGCAGTATTCGGGCCCACACAGATACGCAGTATTTT

V gene: TRBV30
clone size: .
D gene: TRBD2
J gene: TRBJ2-7
CDR3 protein: CAWSDVGGRNYEQYF
CDR3 DNA: TGTGCCTGGAGTGATGTGGGGGGGAGGAACTACGAGCAGTACTTC

V gene: TRBV4-2
clone size: .
D gene: TRBD2
J gene: TRBJ2-4
CDR3 protein: CASSQAGLAGAPDIQYF
CDR3 DNA: TGTGCCAGCAGCCAGGCCGGACTAGCGGGAGCCCCCGACATTCAGTACTTC

V gene: TRBV27
clone size: many
D gene: .
J gene: TRBJ1-2
CDR3 protein: CASSIRENYGYTF
CDR3 DNA: TGTGCCAGCAGCATCAGGGAGAACTATGGCTACACCTTC

V gene: TRBV12-3/TRBV12-4
clone size: many
D gene: .
J gene: TRBJ2-1
CDR3 protein: CASSLPITRVLEQFF
CDR3 DNA: TGTGCCAGCAGTTTACCCATAACTCGGGTTCTTGAGCAGTTCTTC

V gene: TRBV5-1
clone size: few
D gene: TRBD2
J gene: TRBJ2-3
CDR3 protein: CASSLGLAGASYTQYF
CDR3 DNA: TGCGCCAGCAGCTTGGGACTAGCGGGGGCGTCGTATACGCAGTATTTT